The present TCR beta chain was sequenced within a study of response to subunit inactivated influenza vaccine. Each CDR3 protein gets one entry after TCRdb re-called the RT-PCR reads with MiXCR. The sample lists 500,000 to 600,000 distinct CDR3 sequences; 10% to 15% were seen once. On this clonotype itself: The antigen remains undetermined.

Broader study findings: Authors suggested that a seasonal influenza vaccination recruits few new T cells each time.

Sample: PBMCs from blood, taken 40 to 50 days after vaccination. The receptor was isolated from a man in his fifties who received an inactivated influenza vaccine.

CDR3 DNA: TGTGCCAGCTCAGCGCAGGCCCAGGTGGTAGGCCAAGAGACCCAGTACTTC. This encodes CASSAQAQVVGQETQYF. This chain joins TRBV18 and TRBJ2-5; D is ambiguous. Germline assignment: CDR1 KGHSH and CDR2 LQKENI. V was pared by 5 bases and J by 1 base, with 20 bases between. The CDR3 is 17 residues long. Variable domain in full (rest from reference TRBV18 and TRBJ2-5): NAGVMQNPRHLVRRRGQEARLRCSPMKGHSHVYWYRQLPEEGLKFMVYLQKENIIDESGMPKERFSAEFPKEGPSILRIQQVVRGDSAAYFCASSAQAQVVGQETQYFGPGTRLLVL.